These 32 T cell receptor beta chains were sequenced from one sample in a study of regulatory T cells in long-lasting Graves disease (dated by TCRdb to the early 2020s). The library was built by means of multiplex PCR. The sequencer was an Illumina HiSeq 4000. TCR beta libraries were built with iRepertoire HTBI primers and Arm-PCR amplification of CDR3 regions. TCRdb trimmed public reads at Q25 via fastp, called clones via MiXCR and kept in-frame beta chains. Rows are combined by CDR3 protein, so each entry shows the most common genes and DNA. The sample data list 400,000 to 500,000 distinct CDR3 sequences, and under 15% of these were observed just once. The ten largest clones capture about a sixth of the sample. The sample's time point label is to be understood as: newly diagnosed GD, antithyroid drugs for less than 3 months. For both TCR sequencing and RNA sequencing, RNA was extracted from PBMCs using TRIzol.

These records were also assigned to another study, of T cells in Graves' hyperthyroidism and ophthalmopathy.

Specimen: peripheral blood mononuclear cells (PBMCs), collected at new diagnosis, from a patient treated with antithyroid drugs. Source of these receptors: a young woman with Graves disease. Donor details come from another sample of the same person, matched by shared clones.

This clonotype was recorded many times. The V gene is TRBV27, the J gene TRBJ1-2, with D perhaps TRBD1 (6 bases). The CDR3 contains 12 residues. Germline loops: CDR1 MNHEY, CDR2 SMNVEV (reference sequence). Trimming took off 9 bases at V and 0 bases at J, with 8 bases between the two ends. CDR3 protein: CASQGSNYGYTF. The DNA for the CDR3 is TGTGCCAGTCAGGGGTCTAACTATGGCTACACCTTC.

This clonotype was recorded at least ten times. The chain links TRBV18 to TRBJ1-6; D remains ambiguous. This CDR3 contains 14 residues. Looked up from germline, CDR1 is KGHSH and CDR2 is LQKENI. Trimming left V 6 bases short and J 8 bases short, with 14 bases between. The CDR3: CASSRTQKDSPLHF. CDR3 DNA: TGTGCCAGCTCTCGGACCCAGAAGGATTCACCCCTCCACTTT.

This clonotype was recorded many times. V is TRBV5-6 and J is TRBJ2-7, with no clear D. CDR1 and CDR2 (germline): SGHDT, YYEEEE. This CDR3 region has 17 residues. Trimming shortened V by 0 bases and J by 3 bases, and 19 bases separated the two germline ends. CDR3 loop: CASSLGEVRLTGYEQYF. As DNA, the CDR3 is TGTGCCAGCAGCTTGGGCGAGGTGAGACTGACTGGCTACGAGCAGTACTTC.

This clonotype has ten or more counts. The V and J genes are TRBV11-1 and TRBJ1-2, with D maybe TRBD1 (5 bases). CDR3 size: 14 residues. Between the trimmed V and J ends, which lost 2 bases and 7 bases, there was a span of 14 bases. CDR1 and CDR2 from the germline V gene are SGHAT and FQDESV (reference sequence). DNA for the CDR3: TGTGCCAGCAGCTTAATCCAGGGACGAGGTGGCTACACCTTC. This translates into CASSLIQGRGGYTF.

As concerns this clonotype: This likely stems from a read error, as it lies one base from a far larger clone. The CDR3 protein is CASSEDEQYF. CDR3 DNA sequence: TGTGCCAGCAGTGAAGACGAGCAGTACTTC. V and J are TRBV6-1 and TRBJ2-7; D not certain. CDR1 and CDR2 (germline): MNHNS, SASEGT. V shed 1 base and J shed 5 bases, with 0 bases lying between them. This CDR3 has 10 amino acids.

On this clonotype itself: One end of the junction fails to match germline, which may point to a read error. The chain is built from TRBV5-1 and TRBJ2-7; TRBD1 agrees at 7 bases. This CDR3 is built from 14 residues. CDR1 SGHRS and CDR2 YFSETQ come from the germline V gene. The CDR3 nucleotides read TGTGCCAGCAGCGTAAAAGCAGGGGGCTACGAGCAGTACTTC. Translation gives CASSVKAGGYEQYF.

This clonotype was seen a handful of times. The J gene is TRBJ1-3, the V gene TRBV6-1; 9 positions match TRBD1. The germline CDR1 and CDR2 sequences are MNHNS and SASEGT. Trimming cost V 5 bases and J 2 bases; bases outside gene matches: 10. This CDR3 is 17 amino acids long. In DNA form, the CDR3 reads TGTGCCAGCAGTCGGACAGGGGTCTTAGTAGCTGGAAACACCATATATTTT. It yields the protein CASSRTGVLVAGNTIYF.

This clonotype was counted only a few times. The genes are TRBV19 and TRBJ1-2; D is unclear. The CDR3 is 14 residues long. CDR1 and CDR2 from the germline V gene are LNHDA and SQIVND (reference sequence). The germline V and J ends were trimmed by 4 bases and 4 bases, with 13 bases remaining between them. CDR3 coding DNA: TGTGCCAGTAGTAAGGGCCGGGCGGTCTATGGCTACACCTTC. This translates into CASSKGRAVYGYTF.

This clonotype was seen ten or more times. The V call is TRBV27, the J call TRBJ2-3; TRBD1 agrees at 9 bases. The germline V gene encodes CDR1 MNHEY and CDR2 SMNVEV (reference sequence). V lost 8 bases and J lost 2; bases outside the gene matches: 5. This CDR3 region has 14 residues. This CDR3 reads CASSGQGHTDTQYF. The CDR3 DNA reads as TGTGCCAGCTCGGGACAGGGTCACACAGATACGCAGTATTTT.

The gene calls are TRBV6-1 and TRBJ2-1; D is possibly TRBD1 (6 bases). CDR1 and CDR2 from the germline V gene are MNHNS and SASEGT. V lost 6 bases and J lost 5, with 11 bases in between. The CDR3 loop spans 13 amino acids. The CDR3 spells CASRRTDNNEQFF. CDR3 DNA: TGTGCCAGCAGAAGGACAGACAACAATGAGCAGTTCTTC.

The V call is TRBV6-2 or TRBV6-3, the J call TRBJ1-6; 9 positions match TRBD1. CDR1 and CDR2 (germline): MNHEY, SVGEGT. The CDR3 spans 16 residues. Trimming took 5 bases from V and 5 from J; bases not matched to a gene: 7. CDR3 residues: CASSAQGAVNNSPLHF. In DNA, the CDR3 is TGTGCCAGCAGTGCACAGGGGGCGGTAAATAATTCACCCCTCCACTTT.

This clonotype has at least ten counts. V is TRBV7-8 and J is TRBJ2-5; 7 positions match TRBD1. The germline V gene encodes CDR1 SGHVS and CDR2 FQNEAQ. Germline trimming cut 5 bases from V and 3 bases from J; bases unmatched to any gene: 9. This CDR3 spans 15 amino acids. As DNA, the CDR3 is TGTGCCAGCAGCCCCACAAGTCAGGGGGAAGAGACCCAGTACTTC. Its translation is CASSPTSQGEETQYF.

This clonotype was picked up many times. The chain employs TRBV20-1 and TRBJ2-5, with D perhaps given as TRBD1 or TRBD2 (5 bases each). The CDR3 has 14 residues. V dropped 4 bases and J dropped 6 bases, with 18 bases sitting between them. Germline values: CDR1 DFQATT, CDR2 SNEGSKA (reference sequence). The chain's CDR3 is CSATGTRAIQTQYF. CDR3 in DNA: TGCAGTGCTACCGGGACCCGCGCTATACAGACCCAGTACTTC.

This clonotype appeared many times. The V and J genes are TRBV6-2 or TRBV6-3 and TRBJ2-1; D remains ambiguous. The CDR3 sequence is 17 residues long. In germline, CDR1 is MNHEY, CDR2 SVGEGT. V lost 0 bases to trimming and J lost 4 bases, with 16 bases between them. CDR3 sequence (DNA): TGTGCCAGCAGTTACTCATCCAGCGCCCCCCCTTACAATGAGCAGTTCTTC. Amino acid sequence: CASSYSSSAPPYNEQFF.

This clonotype has ten or more counts. V usage is TRBV5-1 and J usage is TRBJ2-7; D may be TRBD1 or TRBD2 (6 bases each). Trimming left V 3 bases short and J 2 bases short, with 21 bases between. Germline-derived CDR1 and CDR2 are SGHRS and YFSETQ. The CDR3 is 17 residues long. The CDR3 region is CASSWGASDPFTYEQYF. As DNA, the CDR3 is TGCGCCAGCAGCTGGGGGGCTAGTGACCCGTTTACCTACGAGCAGTACTTC.

The sample holds a few counts of this clonotype. The chain is built from TRBV28 and TRBJ2-4; D is perhaps TRBD1 (6 bases). The CDR3 contains 17 residues. CDR1 is MDHEN and CDR2 is SYDVKM in the germline V gene. V dropped 5 bases and J dropped 2 bases, with 19 bases sitting between them. The DNA for the CDR3 is TGTGCCAGCAGTCCGCCCCAGGGGATCGGGTCCAAAAACATTCAGTACTTC. This encodes CASSPPQGIGSKNIQYF.

The rearrangement joins TRBV5-5 to TRBJ2-1; 9 positions agree with TRBD1. The CDR3 length is 16 residues. Germline CDR1 and CDR2: SGHKS and YYEKEE (reference sequence). The trim removed 0 bases at V and 4 bases at J, leaving 5 bases unmatched. CDR3 region: CASSLAGTGNYNEQFF. CDR3 in DNA: TGTGCCAGCAGCTTGGCCGGGACAGGGAATTACAATGAGCAGTTCTTC.

This clonotype was seen a handful of times. The chain joins TRBV6-1 to TRBJ2-2; 12 bases are a match to TRBD2. Per the germline V gene, CDR1 is MNHNS and CDR2 is SASEGT. The CDR3 spans 17 residues. V trimming: 1 base; J trimming: 6 bases; junction bases outside the gene matches: 6. CDR3 protein: CASSEELAGGPSGELFF. CDR3 in DNA: TGTGCCAGCAGTGAAGAGCTAGCGGGAGGGCCCTCCGGGGAGCTGTTTTTT.

In its sample, this clonotype was seen a few times. This chain links TRBV20-1 with TRBJ2-1; the match to TRBD2 covers 11 bases. This CDR3 is 15 amino acids long. V shed 4 bases and J 4 bases; nucleotides not matched to a gene: 6. The germline gives CDR1 DFQATT, CDR2 SNEGSKA (reference sequence). CDR3 in DNA: TGCAGTGCTACCGGGACTAGCGGAAATTACAATGAGCAGTTCTTC. This encodes CSATGTSGNYNEQFF.

This clonotype was seen more than once but under ten times. V gene TRBV12-3 or TRBV12-4 combines with J gene TRBJ1-6, with 7 bases lining up with TRBD1. The CDR3 length is 15 residues. The junction had 8 bases not matched to a gene; V was cut back by 5 bases and J by 7 bases. DNA for the CDR3: TGTGCCAGCAGTCGGAGACAGGGTAGGAATTCACCCCTCCACTTT. This encodes CASSRRQGRNSPLHF.

This clonotype turned up a few times. The genes are TRBV30 and TRBJ2-7; 7 positions match TRBD1. From germline, CDR1 is GTSNPN and CDR2 SVGIG (reference sequence). CDR3 length: 12 amino acids. With 2 bases clipped from V and 4 bases from J, the junction kept 2 bases outside the gene matches. Here the CDR3 reads CAWSIQGYEQYF. Written as DNA, the CDR3 is TGTGCCTGGAGTATACAGGGGTACGAGCAGTACTTC.

In this sample, this clonotype turned up many times. This chain joins TRBV7-8 and TRBJ2-7, with a tentative D call TRBD1 (5 bases). Trimming stripped 0 bases from V and 4 bases from J, with 10 bases between. Looked up from germline, CDR1 is SGHVS and CDR2 is FQNEAQ. The CDR3 sequence is 14 residues long. The CDR3 sequence: CASSLAPGPYEQYF. CDR3 DNA: TGTGCCAGCAGCTTAGCGCCAGGGCCGTACGAGCAGTACTTC.

The V and J genes are TRBV6-4 and TRBJ1-4; the D is unclear. The V and J ends lost 6 bases and 8 bases respectively, with 19 bases between them. From germline, CDR1 is MRHNA and CDR2 SNTAGT. The CDR3 totals 15 residues. The CDR3 DNA reads TGTGCCAGCAGCGCCCGGGCGGAGGAGAAGGAAAAACTGTTTTTT. This codes for CASSARAEEKEKLFF.

In its sample, this clonotype was seen a few times. Given a much more abundant clone one base away, this may be a read error. This chain links TRBV9 with TRBJ2-7, with D possibly TRBD2 on 5 matching bases. Trimming removed 0 bases at V and 9 bases at J, with 16 bases between. The CDR3 has 14 amino acids. From germline, CDR1 is SGDLS and CDR2 YYNGEE. Written as DNA, the CDR3 is TGTGCCAGCAGCGTAGGGGCTAGCCGTTCAGGGCAGTACTTC. Translated: CASSVGASRSGQYF.

There are many counts of this clonotype. In nucleotides, the CDR3 is TGTGCCAGCGCGCTGGACAGTTTCCTGAACACTGAAGCTTTCTTT. Amino acids: CASALDSFLNTEAFF. The J gene is TRBJ1-1, the V gene TRBV27; TRBD1 might be the D (6 bases). Germline CDR1 MNHEY, CDR2 SMNVEV (reference sequence). The CDR3 covers 15 residues. Trimming took 8 bases from V and 0 from J, leaving 16 bases between them.

This sequence joins TRBV9 and TRBJ2-7; TRBD2 agrees at 9 bases. The length of the CDR3 is 16 residues. Germline V CDR1 and CDR2: SGDLS, YYNGEE. The ends lost 3 bases at V and 5 bases at J; junction bases unmatched: 12. As DNA, the CDR3 is TGTGCCAGCAGCGGGCGACCCGGGACTAGCTTCGACGAGCAGTACTTC. Translation gives CASSGRPGTSFDEQYF.

This clonotype was recorded a few times. This rearrangement joins TRBV6-5 to TRBJ2-3, with D possibly TRBD2 on 6 matching bases. V was cut by 0 bases and J by 4 bases, with 11 bases left in between. The CDR3 length is 15 residues. Germline CDR1 and CDR2: MNHEY and SVGAGI. The CDR3 region has the DNA TGTGCCAGCAGTTACTCGGGGACTCCCGCAGATACGCAGTATTTT. It encodes CASSYSGTPADTQYF.

This clonotype was seen at least ten times. The chain carries TRBV12-3 or TRBV12-4 and TRBJ2-5; possibly TRBD2 for D (6 bases). This CDR3 comprises 12 residues. V gave up 4 bases and J gave up 4 bases, with 7 bases separating them. CDR3 DNA sequence: TGTGCCAGCAGTTGGGGAGGAGAGACCCAGTACTTC. This encodes CASSWGGETQYF.

The J gene is TRBJ2-1, the V gene TRBV25-1; the match to TRBD2 covers 9 bases. Germline CDR1 MGHDK, CDR2 SYGVNS. Trimming removed 0 bases from V and 1 base from J; junction bases left unmatched: 13. The CDR3 is made up of 20 amino acids. CDR3 DNA: TGTGCCAGCAGTGAATATATGGTGATAGCGGGAGTCCGGTCCTACAATGAGCAGTTCTTC. It codes for CASSEYMVIAGVRSYNEQFF.

Comments on this clonotype: A much bigger clone sits one base away, suggesting this may be a read error. This rearrangement joins TRBV7-2 to TRBJ1-1; D might be TRBD1 (5 bases). The length of the CDR3 is 16 residues. Trimming removed 3 bases at V and 1 base at J, with 15 bases between. Per germline, CDR1 SGHTA and CDR2 FQGNSA. Here the CDR3 reads CTSSLFGQGPNTEAFF. CDR3 in DNA: TGTACCAGCAGCTTGTTCGGGCAGGGACCGAACACTGAAGCTTTCTTT.

A few counts support this clonotype. The chain has TRBV6-1 and TRBJ2-2, with 7 nucleotides matching TRBD1. The V and J ends lost 7 bases and 1 base, in that order; junction bases with no gene match: 6. This CDR3 has 15 residues. Germline-derived CDR1 and CDR2 are MNHNS and SASEGT. The CDR3 loop reads CASTEGAVNTGELFF. CDR3 nucleotide sequence: TGTGCCAGCACCGAGGGGGCTGTGAACACCGGGGAGCTGTTTTTT.

The rearrangement joins TRBV5-4 to TRBJ1-3; unclear D gene. Trimming stripped 0 bases from V and 1 base from J, with 8 bases between. This CDR3 spans 15 amino acids. CDR1 is SGHNT and CDR2 is YYREEE in the germline V gene (reference sequence). Here the CDR3 DNA reads TGTGCCAGCAGCTTGGACGAGGGATCTGGAAACACCATATATTTT. Protein product: CASSLDEGSGNTIYF.